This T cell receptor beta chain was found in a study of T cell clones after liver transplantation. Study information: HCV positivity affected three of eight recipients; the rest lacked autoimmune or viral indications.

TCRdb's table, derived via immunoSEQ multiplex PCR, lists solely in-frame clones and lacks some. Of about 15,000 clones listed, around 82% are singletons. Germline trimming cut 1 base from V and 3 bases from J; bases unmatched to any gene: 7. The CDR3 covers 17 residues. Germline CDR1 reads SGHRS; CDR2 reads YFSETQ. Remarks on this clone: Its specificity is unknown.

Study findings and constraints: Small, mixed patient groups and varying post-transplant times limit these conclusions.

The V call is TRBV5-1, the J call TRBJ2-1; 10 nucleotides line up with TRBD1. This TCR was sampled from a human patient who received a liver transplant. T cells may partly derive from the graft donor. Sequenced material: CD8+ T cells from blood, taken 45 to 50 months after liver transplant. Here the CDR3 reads CASSLRGRTGGYNEQFF. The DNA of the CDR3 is TGCGCCAGCAGCTTGAGGGGTAGGACAGGGGGCTACAATGAGCAGTTCTTC.